The following is a T cell receptor beta chain sequence with its context. Germline CDR1 reads ENHRY; CDR2 reads SYGVKD. V was clipped by 4 bases and J by 5 bases; unmatched bases: 2. This CDR3 has 13 residues. The repertoire was sequenced with immunoSEQ multiplex PCR; TCRdb's copy has only in-frame clones and lacks some. This table has more than 95,000 clones, about nine tenths appearing once. This specimen belongs to a study of blood T cell repertoires in COVID-19. The rearrangement joins TRBV10-3 to TRBJ2-4, with TRBD1 matching over 7 bases. This sequence originates from a human donor in a cohort sampled during active COVID-19. Input material: peripheral blood. In nucleotides, the CDR3 is TGTGCCATCAGTGGGGGACAGCAAAACATTCAGTACTTC. Translated: CAISGGQQNIQYF.